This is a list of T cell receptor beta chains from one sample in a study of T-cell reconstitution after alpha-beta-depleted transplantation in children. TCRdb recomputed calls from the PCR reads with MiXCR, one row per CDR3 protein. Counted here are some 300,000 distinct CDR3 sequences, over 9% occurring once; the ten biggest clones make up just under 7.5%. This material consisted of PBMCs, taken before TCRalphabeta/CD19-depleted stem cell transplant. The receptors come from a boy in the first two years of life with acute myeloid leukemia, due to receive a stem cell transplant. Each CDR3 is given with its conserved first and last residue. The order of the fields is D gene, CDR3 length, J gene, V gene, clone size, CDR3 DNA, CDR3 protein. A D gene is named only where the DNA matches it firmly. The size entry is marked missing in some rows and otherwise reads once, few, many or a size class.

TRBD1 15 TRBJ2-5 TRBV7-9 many TGTGCCAGCAGCTGGGGGACAGGGGGCGAGGAGACCCAGTACTTC CASSWGTGGEETQYF
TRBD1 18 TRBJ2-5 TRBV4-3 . TGCGCCAGCAGCCAAGAATTGCGAGACAGGGGGCGGGGGGAGACCCAGTACTTC CASSQELRDRGRGETQYF
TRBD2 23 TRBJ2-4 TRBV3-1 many TGTGCCAGCAGCCAAAAACACAAAGGGACTAGCGGAGGCTCCTACTTCTCCGAAAACATTCAGTACTTC CASSQKHKGTSGGSYFSENIQYF
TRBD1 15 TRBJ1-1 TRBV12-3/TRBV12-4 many TGTGCCAGCAGTTTGGCGGACAGGGGGCAAACTGAAGCTTTCTTT CASSLADRGQTEAFF
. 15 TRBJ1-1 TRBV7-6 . TGTGCCAGCAGCGAGGCGCGGTTCATGGACACTGAAGCTTTCTTT CASSEARFMDTEAFF
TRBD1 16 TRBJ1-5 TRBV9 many TGTGCCAGCAGCCCGTCCCGGGACAGGAACAATCAGCCCCAGCATTTT CASSPSRDRNNQPQHF
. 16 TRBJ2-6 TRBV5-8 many TGTGCCAGCAGCTTAAGTCGGACTCCTGGGGCCAACGTCCTGACTTTC CASSLSRTPGANVLTF
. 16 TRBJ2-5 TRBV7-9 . TGTGCCAGCAGCTTAGCAACGACAGTAGCCGAAGAGACCCAGTACTTC CASSLATTVAEETQYF
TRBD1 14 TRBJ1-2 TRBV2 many TGTGCCAGCGCTGACAGGGGGCTGGGATATGGCTACACCTTC CASADRGLGYGYTF
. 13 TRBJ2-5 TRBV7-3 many TGTGCCAGCAGCTCTCAACCACAAGAGACCCAGTACTTC CASSSQPQETQYF
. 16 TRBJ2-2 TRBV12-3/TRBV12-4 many TGTGCCAGCAGTCCACCTCCCCGGACAGTTAACCGGGAGCTGTTTTTT CASSPPPRTVNRELFF
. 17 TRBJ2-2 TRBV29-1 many TGCAGCGTTGCTCGAGACAGCCCTACCGCGAACACCGGGGAGCTGTTTTTT CSVARDSPTANTGELFF
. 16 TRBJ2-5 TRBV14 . TGTGCCAGCAGCCAAGTTTCTGGCAGGGTGCGGGAGACCCAGTACTTC CASSQVSGRVRETQYF
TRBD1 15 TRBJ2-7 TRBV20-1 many TGCAGTGCTAGGGCAATCGGGACAGCCTCCTACGAGCAGTACTTC CSARAIGTASYEQYF
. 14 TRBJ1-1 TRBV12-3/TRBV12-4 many TGTGCCAGCAGTTTCGGGCAAATGAACACTGAAGCTTTCTTT CASSFGQMNTEAFF
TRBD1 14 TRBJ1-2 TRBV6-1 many TGTGCCAGCAGCGTGGACAGGGGTCGATATGGCTACACCTTC CASSVDRGRYGYTF
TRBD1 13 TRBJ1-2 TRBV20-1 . TGCAGTGCTGGGACAGGGGGGTACTATGGCTACACCTTC CSAGTGGYYGYTF
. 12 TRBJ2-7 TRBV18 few TGTGCCAGCTCTCTCAGGGTCCACGAGCAGTACTTC CASSLRVHEQYF
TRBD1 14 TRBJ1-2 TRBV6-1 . TGTGCCAGCAGTGAGGGACAGGCCTTGCGTGGCTACACCTTC CASSEGQALRGYTF
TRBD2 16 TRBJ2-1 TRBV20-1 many TGCAGTGCTAGAGGTCTAGCGGGAGAATCATACAATGAGCAGTTCTTC CSARGLAGESYNEQFF
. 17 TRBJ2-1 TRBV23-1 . TGCGCCAGCAGTCAAACCCTAGACAGGCGTCAACGGTATGAGCAGTTCTTC CASSQTLDRRQRYEQFF
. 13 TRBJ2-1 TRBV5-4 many TGTGCCAGCAGCTTGGAAACTGGCAATGAGCAGTTCTTC CASSLETGNEQFF
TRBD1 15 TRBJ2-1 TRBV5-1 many TGCGCCAGCAGAGAACAGGGGGCCTCCTACAATGAGCAGTTCTTC CASREQGASYNEQFF
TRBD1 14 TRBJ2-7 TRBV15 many TGTGCCACCAGCAGAGCACAGGGGGAGGACGAGCAGTACTTC CATSRAQGEDEQYF
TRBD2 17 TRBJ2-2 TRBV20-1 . TGCAGTGTCCTAGCGGGGGGGCTTGTGATGGGCACCGGGGAGCTGTTTTTT CSVLAGGLVMGTGELFF